Presented here are 22 T cell receptor beta chains from one specimen sequenced in a study of T-cell memory formation after mild COVID-19. TCRdb re-derived calls from the 5' RACE reads in MiXCR, one entry per CDR3 protein. The sample lists under 450,000 distinct CDR3 sequences; approximately 15% were seen once. The sample taken for sequencing was PBMCs or a T cell subset sorted from them (not recorded which). These receptor sequences come from a man aged 18 to 30 who had mild COVID-19 (a few samples of this study predate the infection). Cell type and time point are not known.

The V call is TRBV7-2, the J call TRBJ2-1, with a tentative D call TRBD1 (6 bases). This CDR3 spans 15 amino acids. Trimming removed 8 bases from V and 4 bases from J, with 18 bases in between. Germline CDR1 is SGHTA and CDR2 is FQGNSA. The CDR3 coding sequence is TGTGCCAGCTCCCTGAAGAGGACAGAGTACAATGAGCAGTTCTTC. Amino acids: CASSLKRTEYNEQFF.

The DNA of the CDR3 is TGCGCCAGCAGCCAAGATCCCCCGGGAGGGAGGGAGACCCAGTACTTC. It yields the protein CASSQDPPGGRETQYF. V usage is TRBV4-3 and J usage is TRBJ2-5; 8 bases are shared with TRBD2. CDR1 is LGHNA and CDR2 is YSLEER in the germline V gene. The CDR3 is made up of 16 amino acids. J lost 5 bases, V lost 0 bases, and 8 bases had no gene match.

The table lists this clonotype with many counts. V is TRBV9 and J is TRBJ2-5, with D tentatively TRBD1 or TRBD2 (5 bases each). The V gene's germline CDR1 is SGDLS and CDR2 YYNGEE. Trimming removed 5 bases at V and 5 bases at J, with 16 bases between. The CDR3 sequence is 14 residues long. The CDR3 nucleotides read TGTGCCAGCAGTACCGGGTCGGGACGGGAGACCCAGTACTTC. Protein sequence: CASSTGSGRETQYF. The full variable domain, completed using reference TRBV9 and TRBJ2-5, is DSGVTQTPKHLITATGQRVTLRCSPRSGDLSVYWYQQSLDQGLQFLIQYYNGEERAKGNILERFSAQQFPDLHSELNLSSLELGDSALYFCASSTGSGRETQYFGPGTRLLVL.

This clonotype was seen only a few times. The chain carries TRBV5-6 and TRBJ2-3; TRBD2 is a possible D gene (7 bases). V shed 4 bases and J shed 4 bases, with 16 bases lying between them. Germline CDR1 and CDR2: SGHDT and YYEEEE. The length of the CDR3 is 15 residues. The chain's CDR3 is CASSRVGGGADTQYF. The CDR3 DNA sequence: TGTGCCAGCAGCCGGGTAGGGGGGGGCGCAGATACGCAGTATTTT.

The chain combines TRBV6-6 with TRBJ1-1; TRBD1 aligns across 8 bases. The germline V gene encodes CDR1 MNHNY and CDR2 SVGAGI (reference sequence). With V trimmed by 6 bases and J by 3 bases, 12 bases remained unmatched. This CDR3 comprises 16 residues. The CDR3 is CASSSSGQGAHTEAFF. For the CDR3, the DNA is TGTGCCAGCAGCTCCTCGGGCCAGGGGGCTCACACTGAAGCTTTCTTT.

This clonotype was counted at least ten times. V gene TRBV20-1 combines with J gene TRBJ2-3, with a possible D match to TRBD2 (6 bases). The CDR3 contains 15 residues. Trimming took 3 bases from V and 0 from J, leaving 13 bases between them. Germline V gene data show CDR1 as DFQATT and CDR2 as SNEGSKA (reference sequence). Written as DNA, the CDR3 is TGCAGTGCTAGCCGGGGGACCATTAGCACAGATACGCAGTATTTT. It is translated as CSASRGTISTDTQYF.

This clonotype came up a few times. The CDR3 reads CASSFTGTSGGETQYF. In nucleotides, the CDR3 is TGTGCCAGCAGCTTTACCGGGACTAGCGGGGGAGAGACCCAGTACTTC. The chain is built from TRBV7-2 and TRBJ2-5; 14 bases match TRBD2. The junction had 4 bases not matched to a gene; V was cut back by 3 bases and J by 4 bases. The length of the CDR3 is 16 residues. Germline V CDR1 and CDR2: SGHTA, FQGNSA. Complete variable domain (other parts from reference TRBV7-2 and TRBJ2-5): GAGVSQSPSNKVTEKGKDVELRCDPISGHTALYWYRQSLGQGLEFLIYFQGNSAPDKSGLPSDRFSAERTGGSVSTLTIQRTQQEDSAVYLCASSFTGTSGGETQYFGPGTRLLVL.

The genes are TRBV12-3 or TRBV12-4 and TRBJ1-2; D unresolved. V was shortened by 3 bases and J by 4 bases, with 12 bases between the two germline ends. The CDR3 length is 14 residues. This chain's CDR3 is CASSLGGSAYGYTF. In DNA form, the CDR3 reads TGTGCCAGCAGTTTGGGTGGGAGTGCCTATGGCTACACCTTC.

The table lists this clonotype with a few counts. The genes are TRBV29-1 and TRBJ2-7, with D possibly being TRBD1 (6 bases). The CDR3 runs 12 residues. Trimming left V 3 bases short and J 5 bases short, with 11 bases between. The germline gives CDR1 SQVTM, CDR2 ANQGSEA. CDR3 in amino acids: CSVDQGLNEQYF. Written as DNA, the CDR3 is TGCAGCGTTGATCAGGGGCTCAACGAGCAGTACTTC.

This sequence joins TRBV5-4 and TRBJ1-2; D call uncertain. Trimming pared 5 bases from V and 0 bases from J, leaving 11 bases between. CDR3 length equals 14 residues. Germline loops: CDR1 SGHNT, CDR2 YYREEE (reference sequence). The CDR3 DNA is TGTGCCAGCAGTCCCTACCCATCTAACTATGGCTACACCTTC. Its protein product is CASSPYPSNYGYTF.

The chain has TRBV6-6 and TRBJ2-7; 10 positions match TRBD1. Germline trimming cut 11 bases from V and 4 bases from J; bases unmatched to any gene: 5. The CDR3 has 12 residues. CDR1 is MNHNY, CDR2 SVGAGI, per germline (reference sequence). CDR3 sequence reads: CACGQGEYEQYF. The CDR3 DNA reads TGTGCCTGCGGACAGGGGGAGTACGAGCAGTACTTC.

This clonotype was recorded a few times. The chain recombines TRBV6-5 with TRBJ2-7; D may match TRBD1 or TRBD2 (6 bases each). V shed 8 bases and J shed 1 base, with 18 bases lying between them. This CDR3 region has 15 residues. Germline CDR1 MNHEY, CDR2 SVGAGI. The CDR3 DNA reads as TGTGCCAGCTCAATAACAGGGAGGTCTTCCTACGAGCAGTACTTC. Its protein is CASSITGRSSYEQYF.

The chain is built from TRBV6-6 and TRBJ2-7, with no clear D. Trimming stripped 5 bases from V and 3 bases from J, with 11 bases between. CDR1 is MNHNY, CDR2 SVGAGI, per germline (reference sequence). CDR3 size: 13 residues. The CDR3 coding sequence is TGTGCCAGCAGTACCTCCAGGAACTACGAGCAGTACGTC. Residues: CASSTSRNYEQYV.

CDR3 loop: CASSLGSTGNQPQHF. For the CDR3, the DNA is TGTGCCAGCAGCTTAGGCTCGACAGGGAATCAGCCCCAGCATTTT. This chain links TRBV7-2 with TRBJ1-5; TRBD1 matches at 7 bases. This CDR3 comprises 15 residues. V dropped 1 base and J dropped 4; count of bases not matched to a gene: 4. Per germline, CDR1 SGHTA and CDR2 FQGNSA.

This clonotype has just a few counts. The CDR3 DNA sequence: TGTGCCATCAGTGAGCAGCGGCAGGGAAACACCGGGGAGCTGTTTTTT. Translating it yields CAISEQRQGNTGELFF. The chain combines TRBV10-3 with TRBJ2-2; D may correspond to TRBD1 or TRBD2 (5 bases each). The germline CDR1 and CDR2 sequences are ENHRY and SYGVKD. Deletions cut 2 bases from V and 2 bases from J, with 12 bases between. The CDR3 is 16 amino acids.

The chain joins TRBV6-5 to TRBJ1-2; the D is unclear. Looked up from germline, CDR1 is MNHEY and CDR2 is SVGAGI. Trimming took off 6 bases at V and 3 bases at J, with 17 bases between the two ends. CDR3 length: 15 residues. The CDR3: CASSPLRAGDYGYTF. The CDR3 DNA reads as TGTGCCAGCAGCCCTCTGAGGGCCGGGGACTATGGCTACACCTTC.

This clonotype was picked up a small number of times. The genes are TRBV5-6 and TRBJ2-7; 8 positions agree with TRBD1. The J segment lost 2 bases and the V segment lost 5 bases, leaving 9 bases of the junction unmatched. CDR3 length equals 15 residues. Germline loops: CDR1 SGHDT, CDR2 YYEEEE. In nucleotides, the CDR3 is TGTGCCAGCAGGCTACTGACAGGGGCCCCCTACGAGCAGTACGTC. It yields the protein CASRLLTGAPYEQYV.

This clonotype was seen more than once but under ten times. The J gene is TRBJ2-7, the V gene TRBV20-1; 7 nucleotides agree with TRBD2. The V gene's germline CDR1 is DFQATT and CDR2 SNEGSKA (reference sequence). Trimming took 0 bases from V and 4 from J; bases not matched to a gene: 9. There are 15 residues in the CDR3. CDR3 residues: CSARDFSGGPYEQYF. Written as DNA, the CDR3 is TGCAGTGCTAGAGACTTCTCGGGGGGTCCTTACGAGCAGTACTTC.

This clonotype was seen a few times. J is TRBJ2-2 and V is TRBV5-5; perhaps TRBD2 as D (5 bases). The CDR3 extends over 14 amino acids. Germline values: CDR1 SGHKS, CDR2 YYEKEE (reference sequence). The V end was cut by 6 bases, the J end by 5 bases, with 14 bases between. The DNA of the CDR3 is TGTGCCAGCATTTATCGGACGGGGACCGGGGAGCTGTTTTTT. As protein: CASIYRTGTGELFF.

The J gene is TRBJ2-5, the V gene TRBV20-1; tentative D call: TRBD2 (5 bases). Germline V gene data show CDR1 as DFQATT and CDR2 as SNEGSKA (reference sequence). The CDR3 is 12 residues long. Trimming shortened V by 8 bases and J by 4 bases, and 14 bases separated the two germline ends. CDR3 sequence: CSLRSGVETQYF. CDR3 coding DNA: TGCAGTCTTAGGAGCGGAGTAGAGACCCAGTACTTC.

In its sample, this clonotype was seen a few times. The chain employs TRBV20-1 and TRBJ2-7, with a possible D match to TRBD1 (5 bases). V lost 4 bases, J lost 6 bases, and 10 bases lay in between. The V gene's germline CDR1 is DFQATT and CDR2 SNEGSKA (reference sequence). This CDR3 has 11 amino acids. For the CDR3, the DNA is TGCAGTGCTACCACAGGATCCGAGCAGTACTTC. This codes for CSATTGSEQYF.

This clonotype has just a few counts. The V call is TRBV12-3 or TRBV12-4, the J call TRBJ2-2; D call uncertain. V was shortened by 3 bases and J by 4 bases, with 6 bases between the two germline ends. The CDR3 extends over 13 amino acids. CDR3 sequence (DNA): TGTGCCAGCAGTTTCCCGGGCACCGGGGAGCTGTTTTTT. Its protein product is CASSFPGTGELFF.